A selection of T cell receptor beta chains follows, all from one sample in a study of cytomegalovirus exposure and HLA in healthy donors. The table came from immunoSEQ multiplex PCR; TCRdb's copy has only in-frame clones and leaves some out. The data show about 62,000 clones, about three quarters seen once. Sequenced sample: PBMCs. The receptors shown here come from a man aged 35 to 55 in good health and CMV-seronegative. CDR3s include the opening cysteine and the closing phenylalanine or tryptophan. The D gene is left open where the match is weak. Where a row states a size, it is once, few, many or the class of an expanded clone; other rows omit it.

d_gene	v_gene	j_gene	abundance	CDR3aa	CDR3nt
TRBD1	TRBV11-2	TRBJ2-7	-	CASSPPRQGGPYEQYF	TGTGCCAGCAGCCCCCCTCGACAGGGGGGGCCTTACGAGCAGTACTTC
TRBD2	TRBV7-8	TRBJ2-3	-	CASSLRLAGVLTDTQYF	TGTGCCAGCAGCCTTAGACTAGCGGGAGTATTGACAGATACGCAGTATTTT
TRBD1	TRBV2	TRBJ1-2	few	CASSDIKGASGYTF	TGTGCCAGCAGTGATATAAAGGGGGCCAGTGGCTACACCTTC
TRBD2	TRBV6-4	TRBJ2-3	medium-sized	CASSELAGSTDTQYF	TGTGCCAGCAGTGAACTAGCGGGAAGCACAGATACGCAGTATTTT
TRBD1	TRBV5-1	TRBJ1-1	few	CASSSPGQKNTEAFF	TGCGCCAGCAGCTCTCCGGGACAGAAGAACACTGAAGCTTTCTTT
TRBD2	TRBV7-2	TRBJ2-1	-	CASSLDPPGAGGNNEQFF	TGTGCCAGCAGCTTAGACCCCCCTGGGGCGGGGGGTAACAATGAGCAGTTCTTC
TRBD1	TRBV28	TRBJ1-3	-	CASSTGGPGNTIYF	TGTGCCAGCAGCACAGGGGGCCCAGGAAACACCATATATTTT
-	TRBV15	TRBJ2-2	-	CATSKLTGELFF	TGTGCCACCAGCAAACTAACCGGGGAGCTGTTTTTT
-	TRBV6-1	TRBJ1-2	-	CASRDSKNYGYTF	TGTGCCAGCAGGGACAGCAAAAACTATGGCTACACCTTC
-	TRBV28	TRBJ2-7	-	CASSLMRDWSYEQYF	TGTGCCAGCAGTTTAATGAGGGACTGGAGCTACGAGCAGTACTTC
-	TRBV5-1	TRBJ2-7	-	CAIVRVPYEQYF	TGCGCCATCGTCCGGGTGCCCTACGAGCAGTACTTC
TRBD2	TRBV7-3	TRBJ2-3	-	CASSSVAGGTDTQYF	TGTGCCAGCAGCTCCGTAGCGGGGGGGACAGATACGCAGTATTTT
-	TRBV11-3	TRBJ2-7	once	CASSLTTSTPEQYF	TGTGCCAGCAGCTTAACCACTAGTACCCCCGAGCAGTACTTC
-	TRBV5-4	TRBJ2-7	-	CASSPRAPGLGEQYF	TGTGCCAGCAGCCCCAGGGCCCCGGGTTTGGGAGAGCAGTACTTC
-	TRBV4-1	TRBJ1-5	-	CASSPQAGQPQHF	TGCGCCAGCAGCCCTCAGGCGGGTCAGCCCCAGCATTTT
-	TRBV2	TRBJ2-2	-	CASSRSGGTGELFF	TGTGCCAGCAGTCGCTCTGGCGGCACCGGGGAGCTGTTTTTT
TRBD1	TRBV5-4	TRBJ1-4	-	CASSLATGSNEKLFF	TGTGCCAGCAGCTTGGCGACAGGGAGTAATGAAAAACTGTTTTTT
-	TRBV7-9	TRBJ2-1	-	CSSSIRTDSPSYNEQFF	TGTTCCAGCAGCATAAGGACAGATTCTCCTTCCTACAATGAGCAGTTCTTC
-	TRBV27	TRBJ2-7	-	CASSLSVGQTYEQYF	TGTGCCAGCAGTTTGTCAGTGGGGCAGACCTACGAGCAGTACTTC
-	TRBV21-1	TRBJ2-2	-	CASSKEDPCLAGSRRNTGELFF	TGTGCCAGCAGCAAAGAAGACCCCTGTCTAGCGGGGTCGAGACGTAACACCGGGGAGCTGTTTTTT
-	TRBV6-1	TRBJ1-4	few	CASSEGTALNEKLFF	TGTGCCAGCAGTGAAGGGACAGCTCTTAATGAAAAACTGTTTTTT
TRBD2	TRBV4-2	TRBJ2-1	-	CASRGTSEYNEQFF	TGTGCCAGCAGGGGGACTAGCGAATACAATGAGCAGTTCTTC
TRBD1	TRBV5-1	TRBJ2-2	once	CASSLTGVGTGELFF	TGCGCCAGCAGCCTAACAGGGGTCGGCACCGGGGAGCTGTTTTTT
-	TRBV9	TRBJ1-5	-	CASSVDDGSNQPQHF	TGTGCCAGCAGCGTAGACGATGGCAGCAATCAGCCCCAGCATTTT
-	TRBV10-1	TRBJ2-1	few	CASSGAQGWGNEQFF	TGCGCCAGCAGTGGAGCCCAGGGTTGGGGCAATGAGCAGTTCTTC
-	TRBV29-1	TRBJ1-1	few	CSVASNTEAFF	TGCAGCGTTGCGTCGAACACTGAAGCTTTCTTT